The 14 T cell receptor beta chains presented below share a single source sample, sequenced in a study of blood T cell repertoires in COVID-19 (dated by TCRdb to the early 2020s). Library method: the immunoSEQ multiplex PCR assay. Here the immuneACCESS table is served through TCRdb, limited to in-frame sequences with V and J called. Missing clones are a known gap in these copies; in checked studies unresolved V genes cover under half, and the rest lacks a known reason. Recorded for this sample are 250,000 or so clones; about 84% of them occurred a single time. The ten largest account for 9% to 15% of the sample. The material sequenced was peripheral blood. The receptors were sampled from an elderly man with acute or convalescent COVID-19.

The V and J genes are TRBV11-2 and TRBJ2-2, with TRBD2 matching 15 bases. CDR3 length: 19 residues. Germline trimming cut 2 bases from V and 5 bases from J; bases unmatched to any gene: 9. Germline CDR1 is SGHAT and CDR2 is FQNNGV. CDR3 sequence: CASSLIKGLAGGRTGELFF. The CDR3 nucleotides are TGTGCCAGCAGCTTAATTAAGGGACTAGCGGGAGGTCGGACCGGGGAGCTGTTTTTT.

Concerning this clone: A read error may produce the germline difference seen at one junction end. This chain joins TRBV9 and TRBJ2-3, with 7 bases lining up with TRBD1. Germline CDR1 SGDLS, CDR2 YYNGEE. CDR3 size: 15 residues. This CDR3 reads CASSIRQGSTDTQYF. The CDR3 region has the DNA TGTGCCAGCAGCATAAGACAGGGAAGCACCGATACGCAGTATTTT.

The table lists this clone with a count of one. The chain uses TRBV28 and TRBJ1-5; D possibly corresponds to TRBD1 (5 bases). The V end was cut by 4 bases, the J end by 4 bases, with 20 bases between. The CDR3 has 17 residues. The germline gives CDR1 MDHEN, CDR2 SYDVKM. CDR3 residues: CASSSAFEGRSNQPQHF. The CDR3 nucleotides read TGTGCCAGCAGTTCAGCGTTTGAGGGGAGGAGTAATCAGCCCCAGCATTTT. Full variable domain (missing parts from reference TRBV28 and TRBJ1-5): DVKVTQSSRYLVKRTGEKVFLECVQDMDHENMFWYRQDPGLGLRLIYFSYDVKMKEKGDIPEGYSVSREKKERFSLILESASTNQTSMYLCASSSAFEGRSNQPQHFGDGTRLSIL.

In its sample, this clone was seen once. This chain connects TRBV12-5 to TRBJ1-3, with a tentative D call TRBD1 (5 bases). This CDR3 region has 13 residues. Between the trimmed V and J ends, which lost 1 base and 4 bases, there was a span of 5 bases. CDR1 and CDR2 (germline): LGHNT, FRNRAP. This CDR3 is CASGLAGGNTIYF. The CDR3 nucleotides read TGTGCTAGTGGTTTGGCAGGGGGAAACACCATATATTTT.

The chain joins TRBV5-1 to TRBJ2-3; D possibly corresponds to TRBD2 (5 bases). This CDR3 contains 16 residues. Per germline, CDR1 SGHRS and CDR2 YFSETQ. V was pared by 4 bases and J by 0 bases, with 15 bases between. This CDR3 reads CASSQDFGVSTDTQYF. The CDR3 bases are TGCGCCAGCAGCCAGGACTTCGGGGTCAGCACAGATACGCAGTATTTT.

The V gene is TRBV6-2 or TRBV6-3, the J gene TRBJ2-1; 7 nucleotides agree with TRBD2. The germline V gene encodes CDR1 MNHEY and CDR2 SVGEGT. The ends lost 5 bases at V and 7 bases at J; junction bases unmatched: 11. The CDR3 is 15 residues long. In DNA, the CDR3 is TGTGCCAGCAGTCCCCGGGGAGGGGCGGGAAATGAGCAGTTCTTC. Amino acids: CASSPRGGAGNEQFF.

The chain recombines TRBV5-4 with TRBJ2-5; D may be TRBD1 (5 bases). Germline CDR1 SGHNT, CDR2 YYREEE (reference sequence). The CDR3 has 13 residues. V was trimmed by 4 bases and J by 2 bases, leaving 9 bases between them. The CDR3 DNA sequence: TGTGCCAGCAGCACGACAGCTCAAGAGACCCAGTACTTC. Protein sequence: CASSTTAQETQYF.

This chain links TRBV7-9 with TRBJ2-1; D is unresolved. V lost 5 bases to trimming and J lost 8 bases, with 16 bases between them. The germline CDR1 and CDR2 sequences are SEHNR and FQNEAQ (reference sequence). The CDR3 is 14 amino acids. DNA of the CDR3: TGTGCCAGCAGCCCGGTGAGCCCTTACGATGAGCAGTTCTTC. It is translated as CASSPVSPYDEQFF.

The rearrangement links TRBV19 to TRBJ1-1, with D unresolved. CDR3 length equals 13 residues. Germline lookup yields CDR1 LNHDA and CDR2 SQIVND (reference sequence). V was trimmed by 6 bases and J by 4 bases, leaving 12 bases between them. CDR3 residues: CASSPRVFTEAFF. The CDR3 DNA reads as TGTGCCAGTAGCCCCCGTGTTTTCACTGAAGCTTTCTTT.

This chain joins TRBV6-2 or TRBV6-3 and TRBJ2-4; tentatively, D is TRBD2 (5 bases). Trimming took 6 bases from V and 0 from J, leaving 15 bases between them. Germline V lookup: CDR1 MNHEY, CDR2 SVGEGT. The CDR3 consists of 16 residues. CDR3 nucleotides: TGTGCCAGCAGCCCTGGAGCGGAAGTAGCCAAAAACATTCAGTACTTC. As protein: CASSPGAEVAKNIQYF.

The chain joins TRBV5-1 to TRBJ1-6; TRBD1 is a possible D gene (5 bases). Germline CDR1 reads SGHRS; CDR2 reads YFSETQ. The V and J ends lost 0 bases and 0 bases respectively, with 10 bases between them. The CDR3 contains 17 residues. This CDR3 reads CASSLAGGSSYNSPLHF. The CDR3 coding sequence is TGCGCCAGCAGCTTGGCCGGGGGGAGCTCCTATAATTCACCCCTCCACTTT. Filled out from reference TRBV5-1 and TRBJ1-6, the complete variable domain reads KAGVTQTPRYLIKTRGQQVTLSCSPISGHRSVSWYQQTPGQGLQFLFEYFSETQRNKGNFPGRFSGRQFSNSRSEMNVSTLELGDSALYLCASSLAGGSSYNSPLHFGNGTRLTVT.

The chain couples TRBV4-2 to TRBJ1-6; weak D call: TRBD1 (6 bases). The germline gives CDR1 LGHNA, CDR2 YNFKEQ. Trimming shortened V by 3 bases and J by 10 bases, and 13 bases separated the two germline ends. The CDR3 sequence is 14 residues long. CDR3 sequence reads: CASSHSSGDSPLHF. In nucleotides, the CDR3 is TGTGCCAGCAGCCATTCTTCAGGGGACTCACCCCTCCACTTT.

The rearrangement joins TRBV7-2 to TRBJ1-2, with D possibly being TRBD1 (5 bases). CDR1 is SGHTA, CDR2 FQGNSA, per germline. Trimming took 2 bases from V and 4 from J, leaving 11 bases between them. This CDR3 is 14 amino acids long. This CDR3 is CASSLMMTAYGYTF. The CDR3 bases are TGTGCCAGCAGCTTAATGATGACAGCCTATGGCTACACCTTC. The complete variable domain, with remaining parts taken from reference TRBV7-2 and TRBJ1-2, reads GAGVSQSPSNKVTEKGKDVELRCDPISGHTALYWYRQSLGQGLEFLIYFQGNSAPDKSGLPSDRFSAERTGGSVSTLTIQRTQQEDSAVYLCASSLMMTAYGYTFGSGTRLTVV.

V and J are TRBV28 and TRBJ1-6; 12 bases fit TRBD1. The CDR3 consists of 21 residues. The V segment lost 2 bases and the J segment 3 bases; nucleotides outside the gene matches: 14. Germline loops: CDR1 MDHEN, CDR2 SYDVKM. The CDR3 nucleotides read TGTGCCAGCAGTTTACGACCCGGGACAGGGGGCGTAAGGAGCTATAATTCACCCCTCCACTTT. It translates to CASSLRPGTGGVRSYNSPLHF.